The rows below give T cell receptor beta chains drawn from one sample of a study of T cell repertoires in cytomegalovirus infection. MiXCR, applied by TCRdb to the reads, yields one record per CDR3 protein. Among around 530,000 distinct CDR3 sequences listed, 16% were seen once. The specimen sequenced was CD8+ T cells from PBMCs. These receptors all stem from a human donor in good health (CMV status not recorded). Some clones in this sample may be carry-over from other donors' samples. The CDR3 runs from the conserved cysteine through the conserved F or W. The order of the fields is V gene, J gene, CDR3 protein.

TRBV2	TRBJ2-7	CASSETGQGAWEQYF
TRBV3-1	TRBJ2-7	CASSQGLAGNEQYF
TRBV7-2	TRBJ1-2	CATLLQGGGYTF
TRBV25-1	TRBJ2-2	CASRGLGGELVF
TRBV7-9	TRBJ2-4	CASSLGGRGNIQYF
TRBV7-9	TRBJ2-5	CASSSKLEETQYF
TRBV30	TRBJ1-2	CAWIGQGSYTF
TRBV10-3	TRBJ2-1	CAISDESGYNEQFF
TRBV7-9	TRBJ2-1	CASSRPGLAGVSRVDEQFF
TRBV7-6	TRBJ2-1	CASSLVLAGEGYNEQFF
TRBV10-3	TRBJ2-3	CAIKRGDRSTDTQYF
TRBV7-7	TRBJ2-1	CASSLAGPGRGYNEQFF
TRBV7-2	TRBJ2-1	CASSKNILSNNEQFF
TRBV19	TRBJ2-7	CASSMGVYEQYF
TRBV10-2	TRBJ2-3	CASSEWGTSTDTQYF
TRBV6-2/TRBV6-3	TRBJ2-7	CASSYWAAQSYEQYF
TRBV11-2	TRBJ2-1	CASSQASTGDEQFF
TRBV7-9	TRBJ2-1	CASSPRTSAFEQFF
TRBV7-2	TRBJ2-5	CASSLRDRKETQYF
TRBV7-9	TRBJ2-7	CASSSGTGVEQYF
TRBV7-3	TRBJ2-7	CASSRTQAGEQYF
TRBV7-8	TRBJ2-7	CASSSVTTGNEQYF
TRBV19	TRBJ2-6	CARMGASGANVLTF
TRBV20-1	TRBJ2-7	CSAEYLTYEQYF
TRBV29-1	TRBJ1-2	CSVEDLFPLVHGGYGYTF
TRBV5-4	TRBJ1-6	CASTLFGQADSPLHF
TRBV12-5	TRBJ1-1	CASGLVPFKTEAFF
TRBV9	TRBJ2-7	CASSLGTGSRYEQYF
TRBV5-6	TRBJ2-1	CASSLQLSNEQFF
TRBV29-1	TRBJ2-3	CSVEDAGLARVGPQYF
TRBV27	TRBJ2-1	CASSLPSSYNEQFF
TRBV12-3/TRBV12-4	TRBJ1-5	CASSRTGQGQPQHF
TRBV5-1	TRBJ2-7	CASSASGSEQYF
TRBV28	TRBJ2-5	CASSLTEVAGGQETQYF
TRBV29-1	TRBJ2-5	CSVEDREAGLEYQETQYF
TRBV30	TRBJ1-5	CAYRDSNQPQHF
TRBV20-1	TRBJ1-3	CSARDRQGAGNTIYF
TRBV29-1	TRBJ2-7	CSVGTSGSSEQYF
TRBV12-3/TRBV12-4	TRBJ2-1	CASTLAGGEQFF
TRBV6-5	TRBJ1-2	CASSYSSEDGYTF
TRBV14	TRBJ1-2	CASSQDRRRGHTF
TRBV7-9	TRBJ1-3	CASSPLPPGPGNTIYF
TRBV7-2	TRBJ2-3	CASSLNFGGGISTDTQYF
TRBV4-1	TRBJ2-1	CASNQTAGGLDEQFF
TRBV7-6	TRBJ2-7	CASSSEIGQGADEQYF
TRBV14	TRBJ1-4	CASSQSTGRWNNEKLFF
TRBV4-1	TRBJ2-7	CASSQDRGKEQSSYEQYF
TRBV11-2	TRBJ2-7	CASSSDFHEQYF
TRBV19	TRBJ1-3	CASSMETGDGNTIYF
TRBV29-1	TRBJ2-7	CSVETSTYEQYF
TRBV6-2/TRBV6-3	TRBJ2-7	CASSYSGVPLYEQYF
TRBV7-3	TRBJ2-2	CASSERDLTTGELFF
TRBV19	TRBJ1-1	CASSIVEGNTEAFF
TRBV4-1	TRBJ2-7	CASRPHRSSYEQYF
TRBV4-1	TRBJ1-1	CASSQEGNRAGAFF
TRBV7-6	TRBJ2-1	CASSLYEGDEQFF
TRBV4-1	TRBJ1-1	CASSQDGSLNTEAFF
TRBV9	TRBJ2-7	CASSVAGLTGEQYF
TRBV27	TRBJ2-1	CASRWGDEQFF
TRBV6-1	TRBJ2-3	CASSALLAPSTDTQYF